Below, 22 T cell receptor beta chains from the same sample are listed, as sequenced in a study of cytomegalovirus exposure and HLA in healthy donors. The PCR had 60 Vbeta and 13 Jbeta primers. The assay was immunoSEQ multiplex PCR, and TCRdb's table has in-frame clones only and misses some. This repertoire shows 110,000 or so clones, roughly 63% found once; its top ten account for roughly 5.9%. What was sequenced was PBMCs. Every receptor here comes from a woman aged 70-85 years in good health and CMV-seropositive.

The CDR3 DNA sequence: TGTGCCAGCAGTTCTGGACTATCCATTAACTACGAGCAGTACTTC. Encoded protein: CASSSGLSINYEQYF. The chain couples TRBV6-5 to TRBJ2-7, with D perhaps TRBD2 (6 bases). The germline gives CDR1 MNHEY, CDR2 SVGAGI. The CDR3 is 15 residues long. V lost 4 bases to trimming and J lost 3 bases, with 16 bases between them.

The CDR3 DNA is TGTGCCAGCAGACCCGAAGGGGGCGGTGGAAACACCATATATTTT. It specifies CASRPEGGGGNTIYF. This chain links TRBV7-2 with TRBJ1-3; TRBD1 matches at 7 bases. V trimming: 6 bases; J trimming: 3 bases; junction bases outside the gene matches: 8. The CDR3 totals 15 residues. Germline loops: CDR1 SGHTA, CDR2 FQGNSA.

Only a few counts were recorded for this clone. The chain is built from TRBV9 and TRBJ1-1; D possibly corresponds to TRBD1 (5 bases). The CDR3 consists of 18 residues. Germline V CDR1 and CDR2: SGDLS, YYNGEE. Trimming left V 3 bases short and J 4 bases short, with 25 bases between. For the CDR3, the DNA is TGTGCCAGCAGCGCAGAAGGTGGGGCACCGAAGCGTAGCACTGAAGCTTTCTTT. Encoded protein: CASSAEGGAPKRSTEAFF.

This clone was seen only a few times. This chain joins TRBV29-1 and TRBJ2-5, with 7 bases lining up with TRBD1. The germline V gene encodes CDR1 SQVTM and CDR2 ANQGSEA. This CDR3 has 12 amino acids. The ends lost 8 bases at V and 1 base at J; junction bases unmatched: 4. CDR3 coding DNA: TGCAGCTATCGACAGGGCCAAGAGACCCAGTACTTC. As protein: CSYRQGQETQYF.

The CDR3 here is CASSYGVSGEKLFF. CDR3 in DNA: TGTGCCAGCAGCTACGGAGTCAGCGGAGAAAAACTGTTTTTT. This chain connects TRBV7-9 to TRBJ1-4; D is undetermined. The germline V gene encodes CDR1 SEHNR and CDR2 FQNEAQ (reference sequence). The CDR3 has 14 amino acids. Trimming stripped 4 bases from V and 8 bases from J, with 14 bases between.

This clone occurred a few times. The chain joins TRBV5-1 to TRBJ2-1, with D maybe TRBD1 (5 bases). Germline loops: CDR1 SGHRS, CDR2 YFSETQ. V was pared by 3 bases and J by 4 bases, with 14 bases between. The CDR3 is made up of 15 amino acids. The DNA for the CDR3 is TGCGCCAGCAGCTCCCCTACCCCAGGGTACAATGAGCAGTTCTTC. This translates into CASSSPTPGYNEQFF.

J is TRBJ1-1 and V is TRBV5-1, with TRBD1 identical over 8 bases. CDR3 length equals 15 residues. Per germline, CDR1 SGHRS and CDR2 YFSETQ. Trimming cost V 3 bases and J 1 base; bases outside gene matches: 5. CDR3 nucleotides: TGCGCCAGCAGCTCCGACGGACAGGGGAACACTGAAGCTTTCTTT. Translated, it gives CASSSDGQGNTEAFF.

This clone was observed a single time. The chain is built from TRBV6-5 and TRBJ1-6, with D perhaps matching TRBD1 (5 bases). From germline, CDR1 is MNHEY and CDR2 SVGAGI. The CDR3 loop spans 13 amino acids. Trimming left V 7 bases short and J 10 bases short, with 14 bases between. For the CDR3, the DNA is TGTGCCAGCACCCCGGGGGTTGGGTCACCCCTCCACTTT. Its translation: CASTPGVGSPLHF.

The chain recombines TRBV7-2 with TRBJ2-3; 9 positions agree with TRBD2. Germline V lookup: CDR1 SGHTA, CDR2 FQGNSA. Trimming cost V 4 bases and J 6 bases; bases outside gene matches: 5. This CDR3 spans 14 amino acids. CDR3 loop: CASSWASGDDTQYF. DNA for the CDR3: TGTGCCAGCAGCTGGGCTAGCGGGGATGATACGCAGTATTTT. The variable domain in full, completed from reference TRBV7-2 and TRBJ2-3, reads GAGVSQSPSNKVTEKGKDVELRCDPISGHTALYWYRQSLGQGLEFLIYFQGNSAPDKSGLPSDRFSAERTGGSVSTLTIQRTQQEDSAVYLCASSWASGDDTQYFGPGTRLTVL.

The chain recombines TRBV30 with TRBJ2-1; 11 bases map to TRBD2. Germline values: CDR1 GTSNPN, CDR2 SVGIG (reference sequence). The CDR3 loop spans 19 amino acids. J was trimmed by 1 base and V by 1 base; bases with no gene match: 12. Written as DNA, the CDR3 is TGTGCCTGGAGTGCGGGGTCTAGCGGGGGGTATAGATCCTACAATGAGCAGTTCTTC. This gives the protein CAWSAGSSGGYRSYNEQFF.

This clone came up a few times. This chain joins TRBV5-8 and TRBJ1-2; 7 bases are shared with TRBD1. Germline CDR1 is SGHTS and CDR2 is YDEGEE. The CDR3 contains 19 residues. With 3 bases clipped from V and 3 bases from J, the junction kept 20 bases outside the gene matches. This CDR3 is CASSSNRLSGQREYYGYTF. Written as DNA, the CDR3 is TGTGCCAGCAGCTCGAACAGACTATCGGGACAGAGAGAGTACTATGGCTACACCTTC.

This chain uses TRBV6-5 with TRBJ2-7, with D possibly being TRBD1 (5 bases). Germline values: CDR1 MNHEY, CDR2 SVGAGI. V was shortened by 5 bases and J by 1 base, with 15 bases between the two germline ends. This CDR3 comprises 15 residues. This CDR3 reads CASSPTDSNSYEQYF. For the CDR3, the DNA is TGTGCCAGCAGTCCAACCGACAGTAATTCCTACGAGCAGTACTTC.

The CDR3 spells CATLQGATKNIQYF. CDR3 sequence (DNA): TGTGCCACCCTCCAGGGGGCAACCAAAAACATTCAGTACTTC. This rearrangement joins TRBV6-1 to TRBJ2-4, with TRBD1 identical over 8 bases. The CDR3 is 14 residues long. With V trimmed by 10 bases and J by 2 bases, 7 bases remained unmatched. Germline CDR1 is MNHNS and CDR2 is SASEGT.

The gene calls are TRBV5-4 and TRBJ1-2, with D possibly matching TRBD1 (5 bases). V was trimmed by 4 bases and J by 2 bases, leaving 18 bases between them. The CDR3 covers 16 residues. Germline-derived CDR1 and CDR2 are SGHNT and YYREEE (reference sequence). DNA for the CDR3: TGTGCCAGCAGCCGTGGGGCCCAAGAGTCCAACTATGGCTACACCTTC. Protein: CASSRGAQESNYGYTF.

The chain employs TRBV2 and TRBJ1-5; possible D gene TRBD1, 6 bases. Trimming shortened V by 3 bases and J by 4 bases, and 10 bases separated the two germline ends. Germline CDR1 SNHLY, CDR2 FYNNEI. The CDR3 contains 14 residues. CDR3 in amino acids: CASSELGANQPQHF. The CDR3 region has the DNA TGTGCCAGCAGTGAGCTGGGGGCAAATCAGCCCCAGCATTTT.

The chain carries TRBV9 and TRBJ1-1; a weak D match, TRBD1 (5 bases). This CDR3 is built from 14 residues. Trimming cost V 4 bases and J 0 bases, with 10 bases left between them. Germline CDR1 SGDLS, CDR2 YYNGEE. This chain's CDR3 is CASSLRGLNTEAFF. For the CDR3, the DNA is TGTGCCAGCAGCCTGCGGGGGTTGAACACTGAAGCTTTCTTT. Looking up the rest from reference TRBV9 and TRBJ1-1 gives the full variable domain: DSGVTQTPKHLITATGQRVTLRCSPRSGDLSVYWYQQSLDQGLQFLIQYYNGEERAKGNILERFSAQQFPDLHSELNLSSLELGDSALYFCASSLRGLNTEAFFGQGTRLTVV.

This clone has more than one count but fewer than ten. The rearrangement joins TRBV18 to TRBJ2-3; 8 bases agree with TRBD1. The CDR3 consists of 14 residues. Per germline, CDR1 KGHSH and CDR2 LQKENI. V gave up 5 bases and J gave up 8 bases; unmatched junction bases: 9. The CDR3 DNA reads TGTGCCAGCTCATCGACAGGGGTGGGTGGTACGCAGTATTTT. Its translation is CASSSTGVGGTQYF.

V is TRBV4-1 and J is TRBJ2-5; 9 bases are a match to TRBD1. Germline-derived CDR1 and CDR2 are MGHRA and YSYEKL. The J segment lost 3 bases and the V segment lost 4 bases, leaving 6 bases of the junction unmatched. This CDR3 comprises 15 residues. The CDR3 DNA sequence: TGCGCCAGCAGCCGATCCGGGACAGGGAAAGAGACCCAGTACTTC. Translation gives CASSRSGTGKETQYF.

The gene calls are TRBV25-1 and TRBJ2-3; 9 bases match TRBD2. CDR3 length: 16 residues. Germline-derived CDR1 and CDR2 are MGHDK and SYGVNS. Trimming at V came to 3 bases and at J to 2 bases, leaving 6 bases not matched to a gene. This CDR3 is CASSDLGLAPTDTQYF. The CDR3 DNA sequence: TGTGCCAGCAGTGATTTGGGACTAGCCCCCACAGATACGCAGTATTTT.

CDR3 protein: CASSKRRGADTQYF. The CDR3 nucleotides are TGTGCCAGCAGCAAACGCCGGGGGGCAGATACGCAGTATTTT. The J gene is TRBJ2-3, the V gene TRBV14; TRBD2 aligns across 7 bases. This CDR3 has 14 amino acids. The V and J ends lost 5 bases and 4 bases, in that order; junction bases with no gene match: 6. Germline lookup yields CDR1 SGHDN and CDR2 FVKESK.

The chain is built from TRBV19 and TRBJ2-7; 8 bases line up with TRBD1. Germline values: CDR1 LNHDA, CDR2 SQIVND (reference sequence). This CDR3 comprises 15 residues. The trim removed 6 bases at V and 2 bases at J, leaving 9 bases unmatched. The CDR3 is CASREGQGPAYEQYF. In DNA form, the CDR3 reads TGTGCCAGTAGGGAAGGACAGGGCCCAGCCTACGAGCAGTACTTC.

The J gene is TRBJ1-1, the V gene TRBV9; 8 nucleotides align to TRBD1. This CDR3 comprises 16 residues. In germline, CDR1 is SGDLS, CDR2 YYNGEE. V shed 2 bases, J shed 0 bases, and the junction held 6 bases outside the gene matches. The CDR3 sequence is CASSVQGASVNTEAFF. As DNA, the CDR3 is TGTGCCAGCAGCGTTCAGGGGGCCAGCGTGAACACTGAAGCTTTCTTT.